This T cell receptor (beta chain) originates from a study of T cell responses to AZD1222 COVID-19 vaccine. The protocol was immunoSEQ multiplex PCR, while the TCRdb copy is restricted to in-frame clones and leaves out a portion. This sample has around 94,000 clones, with 85% found just once. The length of the CDR3 is 16 residues. V shed 1 base and J shed 4 bases, with 13 bases lying between them. Germline V gene data show CDR1 as MGHRA and CDR2 as YSYEKL. On this clone itself: Antigen: not known.

Overall study findings and caveats: Sampling captured repertoires only after the peak T cell response.

This chain uses TRBV4-1 with TRBJ2-2; D is possibly TRBD2 (5 bases). The material was peripheral blood, obtained 28 days after the second AZD1222 dose. The receptor was derived from an adult who received the AZD1222 COVID-19 vaccine. CDR3 nucleotides: TGCGCCAGCAGCCAAGGTCCTTTGGCGGGCACCGGGGAGCTGTTTTTT. Protein sequence: CASSQGPLAGTGELFF.